The sequence of this T cell receptor beta chain was determined in a study of T cell changes during pregnancy in multiple sclerosis. Profiled with immunoSEQ multiplex PCR; TCRdb holds only in-frame clones, not every one. The sample contains around 100,000 clones, about nine tenths of which appear only once. The germline CDR1 and CDR2 sequences are MNHEY and SMNVEV (reference sequence). Trimming pared 8 bases from V and 2 bases from J, leaving 16 bases between. This CDR3 comprises 16 residues. This specimen consisted of peripheral blood, obtained after pregnancy. This sequence joins TRBV27 and TRBJ2-6; D perhaps matches TRBD1 (6 bases). This TCR was sampled from a female donor with multiple sclerosis, enrolled in a pregnancy study. For the CDR3, the DNA is TGTGCCAGCCGGGGACAAGCGACAACTGGGGCCAACGTCCTGACTTTC. Encoded protein: CASRGQATTGANVLTF. The full variable domain, rest sourced from reference TRBV27 and TRBJ2-6, is EAQVTQNPRYLITVTGKKLTVTCSQNMNHEYMSWYRQDPGLGLRQIYYSMNVEVTDKGDVPEGYKVSRKEKRNFPLILESPSPNQTSLYFCASRGQATTGANVLTFGAGSRLTVL.